These T cell receptor beta chains were read from a single sample in a study of shared clonotypes between healthy human individuals. Assay used: immunoSEQ multiplex PCR; TCRdb lists only in-frame clones, some missing. The table records millions of clones, about 92% of them present only once. Sequencing used naive CD4+ T cells from PBMCs. The receptors were sampled from a man aged 18 to 29 in good health. Some clones in this sample may be carry-over from other donors' samples. Both conserved end residues are part of each CDR3. D genes are given only for firm matches. The size entry is marked missing in some rows and otherwise reads once, few, many or a size class.

CDR3 length | clone size | J gene | D gene | V gene | CDR3 protein | CDR3 DNA
16 | NA | TRBJ1-2 | TRBD1 | TRBV2 | CASSSGTGGPSYGYTF | TGTGCCAGCAGTTCCGGGACAGGGGGCCCTAGCTATGGCTACACCTTC
14 | NA | TRBJ2-1 | NA | TRBV28 | CASSPTSGVNEQFF | TGTGCCAGCAGTCCTACCTCGGGGGTAAATGAGCAGTTCTTC
19 | NA | TRBJ2-3 | TRBD2 | TRBV5-6 | CASSLALGLAGGSTDTQYF | TGTGCCAGCAGCTTGGCCTTAGGACTAGCGGGAGGGAGCACAGATACGCAGTATTTT
15 | NA | TRBJ1-5 | NA | TRBV4-1 | CASSQVTGLNQPQHF | TGCGCCAGCAGCCAAGTGACAGGTTTAAATCAGCCCCAGCATTTT
14 | NA | TRBJ2-5 | NA | TRBV9 | CASSVVPPAETQYF | TGTGCCAGCAGCGTAGTTCCCCCGGCGGAGACCCAGTACTTC
16 | NA | TRBJ1-2 | TRBD1 | TRBV6-5 | CASSYLRTGAREGYTF | TGTGCCAGCAGTTACCTCCGGACAGGGGCCCGGGAGGGCTACACCTTC
14 | NA | TRBJ2-3 | NA | TRBV5-4 | CASSQATRGDTQYF | TGTGCCAGCAGCCAGGCCACTAGGGGTGATACGCAGTATTTT
15 | NA | TRBJ1-2 | TRBD1 | TRBV18 | CASSPPSTGVVGYTF | TGTGCCAGCTCACCCCCGAGTACAGGGGTTGTTGGCTACACCTTC
13 | NA | TRBJ1-5 | NA | TRBV6-5 | CASSRDTNQPQHF | TGTGCCAGCAGTAGGGACACAAATCAGCCCCAGCATTTT
15 | once | TRBJ1-1 | TRBD1 | TRBV7-9 | CASTSGTGLNTEAFF | TGTGCCAGCACCTCCGGGACAGGATTGAACACTGAAGCTTTCTTT
14 | NA | TRBJ2-3 | TRBD2 | TRBV5-1 | CASRLAGRADTQYF | TGCGCCAGCAGACTAGCGGGGAGGGCAGATACGCAGTATTTT
12 | NA | TRBJ2-3 | NA | TRBV9 | CASSASVDTQYF | TGTGCCAGCAGCGCTTCCGTGGATACGCAGTATTTT
19 | NA | TRBJ2-7 | TRBD2 | TRBV28 | CASSLTQGLAGPIFYEQYF | TGTGCCAGCAGTTTAACACAGGGACTAGCGGGCCCAATTTTCTACGAGCAGTACTTC
12 | NA | TRBJ2-7 | TRBD2 | TRBV11-2 | CASSLISGQQYF | TGTGCCAGCAGCTTGATTAGCGGGCAACAGTACTTC
13 | NA | TRBJ2-3 | NA | TRBV6-4 | CASSDLLSDTQYF | TGTGCCAGCAGTGACCTCTTATCGGATACGCAGTATTTT
14 | NA | TRBJ2-7 | TRBD1 | TRBV5-5 | CASNSDRTSYEQYF | TGTGCCAGCAACTCGGACAGGACCTCCTACGAGCAGTACTTC
14 | NA | TRBJ1-2 | NA | TRBV5-6 | CASSLGTLNYGYTF | TGTGCCAGCAGCTTAGGGACCCTTAACTATGGCTACACCTTC
13 | NA | TRBJ1-6 | NA | TRBV30 | CAWALGGNSPLHF | TGTGCCTGGGCCCTGGGGGGGAATTCACCCCTCCACTTT
15 | NA | TRBJ2-3 | NA | TRBV5-1 | CASSLYNAETDTQYF | TGCGCCAGCAGCTTGTATAATGCAGAAACAGATACGCAGTATTTT
15 | NA | TRBJ2-2 | NA | TRBV28 | CASSLLSPSTGELFF | TGTGCCAGCAGTTTATTGAGCCCGAGCACCGGGGAGCTGTTTTTT
15 | few | TRBJ1-5 | NA | TRBV2 | CASSERGGTHQPQHF | TGTGCCAGCAGTGAAAGGGGCGGAACCCATCAGCCCCAGCATTTT
14 | NA | TRBJ2-1 | NA | TRBV6-1 | CASSRYPPRNEQFF | TGTGCCAGCAGCCGATATCCCCCCCGCAATGAGCAGTTCTTC
12 | NA | TRBJ2-3 | NA | TRBV5-4 | CASSLDTDTQYF | TGTGCCAGCAGCTTAGATACAGATACGCAGTATTTT